Listed below are T cell receptor beta chains from one sample, sequenced in a study of early T cells in non-severe SARS-CoV-2 infection. Each CDR3 protein is one row after TCRdb ran MiXCR on the 5' RACE reads. The data contain about 60,000 distinct CDR3 sequences, about an eighth of them seen just once; the ten biggest clones take up 4% to 5%. Sequenced material: whole blood. All receptors derive from an adult who was a healthcare worker with PCR-confirmed SARS-CoV-2 infection or an uninfected control (not recorded which). CDR3s include the opening cysteine and the closing phenylalanine or tryptophan. D genes are given only for firm matches. Size is omitted from some rows. Given values are once, few, many or a class for expanded clones.

v_gene	d_gene	j_gene	abundance	CDR3aa	CDR3nt
TRBV7-2	TRBD1	TRBJ1-1	-	CASSAYRGLTEAFF	TGTGCCAGCAGCGCCTACAGGGGGCTAACTGAAGCTTTCTTT
TRBV11-2	-	TRBJ1-2	-	CASSPLRAYYGYTF	TGTGCCAGCAGCCCCTTGAGGGCGTACTATGGCTACACCTTC
TRBV12-3/TRBV12-4	-	TRBJ1-2	-	CASSFGLIRDIARYGYTF	TGTGCCAGCAGTTTTGGGCTAATCCGGGACATCGCCCGCTATGGCTACACCTTC
TRBV7-3	TRBD2	TRBJ2-1	many	CASSLTPGLAGTYNEQFF	TGTGCCAGCAGCTTAACCCCGGGACTAGCGGGGACCTACAATGAGCAGTTCTTC
TRBV5-4	-	TRBJ1-1	few	CASSMTQNTEAFF	TGTGCCAGCAGCATGACACAAAACACTGAAGCTTTCTTT
TRBV12-3/TRBV12-4	-	TRBJ2-1	-	CASSPSDYSYNEQFF	TGTGCCAGCAGTCCTTCGGACTACTCCTACAATGAGCAGTTCTTC
TRBV18	-	TRBJ2-2	few	CASSPPVGASNSGELFF	TGTGCCAGCTCACCACCGGTGGGGGCTTCTAACTCCGGGGAGCTGTTTTTT
TRBV6-5	TRBD2	TRBJ2-7	-	CASRRTSGGIREQYF	TGTGCCAGCAGACGGACTAGCGGGGGTATTCGAGAGCAGTACTTC
TRBV7-2	-	TRBJ2-5	many	CASSPQPGGGQYF	TGTGCCAGCAGCCCGCAACCAGGGGGGGGACAGTACTTC
TRBV5-1	TRBD1	TRBJ2-1	many	CASSSGTGSANEQFF	TGCGCCAGCAGCTCCGGGACAGGGAGCGCGAATGAGCAGTTCTTC
TRBV3-1	TRBD1	TRBJ2-3	few	CASSRDRSHTDTQYF	TGTGCCAGCAGCAGGGACAGAAGCCACACAGATACGCAGTATTTT
TRBV11-3	-	TRBJ1-3	-	CASSRGSEDTIYF	TGTGCCAGCAGCCGAGGGTCCGAGGACACCATATATTTT
TRBV5-1	TRBD1	TRBJ1-2	-	CASSLAPTGSYGYTF	TGCGCCAGCAGCTTGGCACCGACAGGGAGCTATGGCTACACCTTC
TRBV7-6	-	TRBJ1-1	medium-sized	CASTSVVTEAFF	TGTGCCAGCACCTCGGTCGTCACTGAAGCTTTCTTT
TRBV3-1	-	TRBJ2-2	many	CASSHLQENTGELFF	TGTGCCAGCAGCCACCTGCAGGAAAACACCGGGGAGCTGTTTTTT
TRBV5-1	TRBD1	TRBJ2-3	few	CASSLGDRVTDTQYF	TGCGCCAGCAGCTTGGGGGACAGGGTCACAGATACGCAGTATTTT
TRBV27	TRBD2	TRBJ2-1	many	CASSYSGTSGGNEQFF	TGTGCCAGCAGTTATTCCGGGACTAGCGGGGGGAATGAGCAGTTCTTC
TRBV20-1	-	TRBJ2-1	few	CSASESSYNEQFF	TGCAGTGCTAGCGAGAGCTCCTACAATGAGCAGTTCTTC
TRBV6-2/TRBV6-3	TRBD2	TRBJ2-1	-	CATDEPSGRAEQFF	TGTGCCACCGACGAGCCTAGCGGCCGCGCGGAGCAGTTCTTC
TRBV29-1	-	TRBJ2-7	many	CSVVVGSYEQYF	TGCAGCGTTGTCGTCGGCTCCTACGAGCAGTACTTC
TRBV29-1	-	TRBJ1-2	few	CSIHINYGYTF	TGCAGCATACACATTAACTATGGCTACACCTTC